These 27 T cell receptor beta chains came from one sample sequenced in a study of T cell repertoires in cytomegalovirus infection. TCRdb independently ran MiXCR on the reads; one entry per CDR3 protein. Here the sample spans about 450,000 distinct CDR3 sequences, about a third being singletons. Sequencing used PBMCs. These receptors were obtained from a human donor in good health (CMV status not recorded). Some clones in this sample may be carry-over from other donors' samples.

Details on this clonotype: This CDR3 is missing its conserved last phenylalanine or tryptophan, likely due to a read error. The J gene is TRBJ2-3, the V gene TRBV7-2; 11 bases line up with TRBD2. J lost 5 bases, V lost 5 bases, and 9 bases had no gene match. Per germline, CDR1 SGHTA and CDR2 FQGNSA. This CDR3 is built from 16 residues. The CDR3 DNA follows: TGTGCCAGCAGCACGTTAGCGGGGGGGCCAGGAGATACGCAGTATTGT. Encoded protein: CASSTLAGGPGDTQYC.

Worth noting for this clonotype: No conserved phenylalanine or tryptophan ends this CDR3, so it is likely a read error. This sequence joins TRBV6-1 and TRBJ2-3; D is tentatively TRBD1 or TRBD2 (5 bases each). The CDR3 is made up of 20 amino acids. V shed 6 bases and J shed 2 bases, with 30 bases lying between them. Germline lookup yields CDR1 MNHNS and CDR2 SASEGT. The CDR3 DNA sequence: TGTGCCAGCAGCTTCTTTGGGGGATTTAGTAGCTCCCGCGACACAGATACGCAGTATTTG. Protein: CASSFFGGFSSSRDTDTQYL.

This clonotype has only a few counts. The V and J genes are TRBV7-9 and TRBJ2-7; maybe TRBD1 (5 bases). The ends were cut back, 5 bases at V and 2 bases at J, with 16 bases in the middle. The CDR3 runs 15 residues. Germline V CDR1 and CDR2: SEHNR, FQNEAQ (reference sequence). This CDR3 is CASSLDSRKAYEQYF. CDR3 coding DNA: TGTGCCAGCAGCCTTGACAGTCGGAAGGCCTACGAGCAGTACTTC.

The chain combines TRBV2 with TRBJ2-1; D remains ambiguous. V shed 1 base and J shed 0 bases, with 10 bases lying between them. Germline CDR1 and CDR2: SNHLY and FYNNEI. This CDR3 has 16 residues. The CDR3 spells CASSEGWISSYNEQFF. DNA of the CDR3: TGTGCCAGCAGTGAAGGGTGGATCAGCTCCTACAATGAGCAGTTCTTC. Using reference TRBV2 and TRBJ2-1 for the parts outside the CDR3, the full variable domain is EPEVTQTPSHQVTQMGQEVILRCVPISNHLYFYWYRQILGQKVEFLVSFYNNEISEKSEIFDDQFSVERPDGSNFTLKIRSTKLEDSAMYFCASSEGWISSYNEQFFGPGTRLTVL.

This chain connects TRBV7-2 to TRBJ2-1; perhaps TRBD2 as D (6 bases). The CDR3 consists of 15 residues. The germline CDR1 and CDR2 sequences are SGHTA and FQGNSA. The V end lost 7 bases, the J end lost 7 bases, and 20 bases lay between the germline ends. This CDR3 reads CASILSERALNEQFF. The CDR3, as DNA: TGTGCCAGCATTCTGTCCGAGCGGGCACTAAATGAGCAGTTCTTC.

This clonotype was seen more than once but under ten times. The rearrangement uses TRBV5-1 and TRBJ1-1, with D maybe TRBD1 (5 bases). The CDR3 length is 16 residues. The germline V and J ends were trimmed by 0 bases and 1 base, with 13 bases remaining between them. Germline CDR1 SGHRS, CDR2 YFSETQ. The CDR3 DNA follows: TGCGCCAGCAGCTTGGGGGACGGGCTGCGGAACACTGAAGCTTTCTTT. Its translation is CASSLGDGLRNTEAFF. Variable domain in full (rest from reference TRBV5-1 and TRBJ1-1): KAGVTQTPRYLIKTRGQQVTLSCSPISGHRSVSWYQQTPGQGLQFLFEYFSETQRNKGNFPGRFSGRQFSNSRSEMNVSTLELGDSALYLCASSLGDGLRNTEAFFGQGTRLTVV.

Note on this clonotype: This CDR3 is missing its conserved last phenylalanine or tryptophan, likely due to a read error. It is unclear where the CDR3 begins or ends on the DNA, so no DNA is shown, and the CDR3 is as TCRdb lists it. The chain combines TRBV15 with TRBJ2-2. Germline CDR1 and CDR2: LNHNV and YYDKDF (reference sequence). A total of 17 residues make up the CDR3, ends included. CDR3 sequence reads: CATSSDQTHSNTGELFL.

The rearrangement uses TRBV28 and TRBJ2-7; D is unresolved. Germline V gene data show CDR1 as MDHEN and CDR2 as SYDVKM. V shed 6 bases and J shed 7 bases, with 13 bases lying between them. This CDR3 has 12 residues. CDR3 DNA: TGTGCCAGCAGCCTCCTTGTAGGAGAGCAGTACTTC. Translation: CASSLLVGEQYF.

As concerns this clonotype: This sequence may be a read error, since a much larger clone differs from it by one base. This rearrangement joins TRBV7-2 to TRBJ1-5; a weak D match, TRBD1 (6 bases). CDR3 length equals 15 residues. Trimming removed 5 bases from V and 3 bases from J, with 14 bases in between. Germline V gene data show CDR1 as SGHTA and CDR2 as FQGNSA. The CDR3 here is CASSVRTAVNQPQHF. The DNA for the CDR3 is TGTGCCAGCAGCGTACGGACAGCGGTCAATCAGCCCCAGCATTTT.

The chain couples TRBV3-1 to TRBJ2-4, with D unclear. This CDR3 contains 13 residues. Germline V gives CDR1 LGHDT, CDR2 YNNKEL (reference sequence). Trimming cost V 1 base and J 6 bases, with 7 bases left between them. The DNA of the CDR3 is TGTGCCAGCAGCCAAGTAGGTTCAAACATTCAGTACTTC. Amino acid sequence: CASSQVGSNIQYF. Using reference TRBV3-1 and TRBJ2-4 for the parts outside the CDR3, the full variable domain is DTAVSQTPKYLVTQMGNDKSIKCEQNLGHDTMYWYKQDSKKFLKIMFSYNNKELIINETVPNRFSPKSPDKAHLNLHINSLELGDSAVYFCASSQVGSNIQYFGAGTRLSVL.

The chain combines TRBV20-1 with TRBJ2-2; possible D gene TRBD1, 5 bases. This CDR3 has 15 amino acids. V dropped 5 bases and J dropped 7 bases, with 20 bases sitting between them. CDR1 and CDR2 from the germline V gene are DFQATT and SNEGSKA (reference sequence). CDR3 amino acids: CSAFSRTQGYGELFF. CDR3 DNA: TGCAGTGCTTTTTCCAGGACGCAGGGCTACGGGGAGCTGTTTTTT.

The chain recombines TRBV27 with TRBJ2-7; D may be TRBD2 (5 bases). CDR3 size: 14 residues. Germline V CDR1 and CDR2: MNHEY, SMNVEV (reference sequence). V was shortened by 7 bases and J by 5 bases, with 18 bases between the two germline ends. For the CDR3, the DNA is TGTGCCAGCAAAACCCGGGGTTCCCTTGACGAGCAGTACTTC. This sequence encodes CASKTRGSLDEQYF.

This clonotype was counted many times. V usage is TRBV6-6 and J usage is TRBJ2-3, with 8 bases aligning to TRBD2. The CDR3 consists of 16 residues. V lost 2 bases, J lost 6 bases, and 10 bases stayed unmatched. Germline CDR1 and CDR2: MNHNY and SVGAGI (reference sequence). The DNA for the CDR3 is TGTGCCAGCAGTTACCAGGTCGGGGGGGCTGGGGATACGCAGTATTTT. Protein: CASSYQVGGAGDTQYF.

The CDR3 DNA sequence: TGTGCCAGCAGTAGGCAGGGGGCCCAAGCCAACGTCCTGACTTTC. The encoded protein is CASSRQGAQANVLTF. The chain is built from TRBV28 and TRBJ2-6, with 8 nucleotides matching TRBD1. V was clipped by 5 bases and J by 7 bases; unmatched bases: 7. This CDR3 spans 15 amino acids. The germline gives CDR1 MDHEN, CDR2 SYDVKM.

This chain uses TRBV20-1 with TRBJ2-7; D unclear. Germline V gene sequence: CDR1 DFQATT, CDR2 SNEGSKA (reference sequence). With 5 bases removed from V and 6 bases from J, the gap between germline ends came to 8 bases. The CDR3 consists of 10 residues. The CDR3 DNA is TGCAGTGCTGCCCGGACCGAGCAGTACTTC. Translating it yields CSAARTEQYF.

The chain joins TRBV19 to TRBJ2-7; 8 nucleotides agree with TRBD1. The trim removed 6 bases at V and 5 bases at J, leaving 6 bases unmatched. Germline-derived CDR1 and CDR2 are LNHDA and SQIVND (reference sequence). The CDR3 is 13 amino acids. The CDR3 reads CASRKTGVNEQYF. DNA of the CDR3: TGTGCCAGTAGGAAGACAGGGGTCAACGAGCAGTACTTC.

DNA for the CDR3: TGTGCCAGCAGCTTACACTTGGGACTGGCGAACACTGAAGCTTTCTTT. It codes for CASSLHLGLANTEAFF. J is TRBJ1-1 and V is TRBV7-9; D might be TRBD1 (5 bases). Germline lookup yields CDR1 SEHNR and CDR2 FQNEAQ (reference sequence). The CDR3 spans 16 residues. V shed 2 bases and J shed 1 base, with 14 bases lying between them.

This clonotype was seen a few times. The V call is TRBV6-6, the J call TRBJ2-7, with 8 bases fitting TRBD1. Germline CDR1 is MNHNY and CDR2 is SVGAGI (reference sequence). The CDR3 is 14 residues long. V was pared by 6 bases and J by 2 bases, with 6 bases of the junction left unmatched. This chain's CDR3 is CASRQGAAPYEQYF. In DNA form, the CDR3 reads TGTGCCAGCAGGCAGGGGGCCGCACCCTACGAGCAGTACTTC.

This clonotype turned up a few times. The J gene is TRBJ2-1, the V gene TRBV14; tentative D call: TRBD1 (5 bases). The CDR3 totals 11 residues. Germline CDR1 SGHDN, CDR2 FVKESK. The germline V and J ends were trimmed by 5 bases and 9 bases, with 8 bases remaining between them. The CDR3, as DNA: TGTGCCAGCAGCTCTGGGGCTGAGCAGTTCTTC. Translating gives CASSSGAEQFF.

This clonotype was counted only a few times. The chain has TRBV6-5 and TRBJ1-2, with a tentative D call TRBD1 (6 bases). The germline V and J ends were trimmed by 2 bases and 1 base, with 8 bases remaining between them. CDR1 and CDR2 (germline): MNHEY, SVGAGI. CDR3 length: 14 residues. CDR3 coding DNA: TGTGCCAGCAGTTACGTGGACAGTAACTATGGCTACACCTTC. This gives the protein CASSYVDSNYGYTF.

The chain couples TRBV13 to TRBJ1-1; D is possibly TRBD1 (6 bases). Per germline, CDR1 PRHDT and CDR2 FYEKMQ (reference sequence). The CDR3 covers 16 residues. V was shortened by 1 base and J by 1 base, with 13 bases between the two germline ends. The CDR3 protein is CASSLDLKGGNTEAFF. CDR3 coding DNA: TGTGCCAGCAGCTTAGACCTTAAAGGGGGGAACACTGAAGCTTTCTTT.

V gene TRBV4-2 combines with J gene TRBJ2-1; possible D gene TRBD1, 6 bases. Trimming shortened V by 0 bases and J by 2 bases, and 14 bases separated the two germline ends. The V gene's germline CDR1 is LGHNA and CDR2 YNFKEQ. The CDR3 is made up of 17 amino acids. The CDR3 region is CASSQDDARGTYNEQFF. CDR3 nucleotides: TGTGCCAGCAGCCAAGATGACGCCAGGGGCACCTACAATGAGCAGTTCTTC.

The genes are TRBV5-4 and TRBJ1-2; TRBD1 matches at 12 bases. CDR1 is SGHNT, CDR2 YYREEE, per germline (reference sequence). CDR3 size: 14 residues. The ends lost 4 bases at V and 7 bases at J; junction bases unmatched: 5. The CDR3 loop is CASSRDRGPGGYTF. The DNA of the CDR3 is TGTGCCAGCAGCAGGGACAGGGGGCCTGGTGGCTACACCTTC.

This clonotype was found a few times. The rearrangement joins TRBV24-1 to TRBJ2-1; TRBD2 aligns across 14 bases. CDR3 size: 15 residues. From germline, CDR1 is KGHDR and CDR2 SFDVKD. The V segment lost 3 bases and the J segment 8 bases; nucleotides outside the gene matches: 2. CDR3 residues: CATSDLTSGGDEQFF. The CDR3 DNA is TGTGCCACCAGTGATCTGACTAGCGGGGGGGATGAGCAGTTCTTC.

This clonotype has just a few counts. The gene calls are TRBV2 and TRBJ1-4, with unresolved D. CDR1 and CDR2 from the germline V gene are SNHLY and FYNNEI. V shed 8 bases and J shed 14 bases, with 12 bases lying between them. CDR3 length: 10 residues. In DNA form, the CDR3 reads TGTGCCAGCCGGAAGGGTGCCCTGTTTTTT. Translated, it gives CASRKGALFF.

Many counts were recorded for this clonotype. The chain employs TRBV20-1 and TRBJ2-3; D unclear. The V end lost 6 bases, the J end lost 5 bases, and 15 bases lay between the germline ends. The CDR3 consists of 13 residues. The germline CDR1 and CDR2 sequences are DFQATT and SNEGSKA (reference sequence). The CDR3 DNA reads as TGCAGTGCACTCAGCGAGGAAGGAGATACGCAGTATTTT. The encoded protein is CSALSEEGDTQYF.

The CDR3 region is CATSDLTDSSYNEQFF. The DNA of the CDR3 is TGTGCCACCAGTGACCTGACGGATAGCTCCTACAATGAGCAGTTCTTC. The chain is built from TRBV24-1 and TRBJ2-1; D gene unclear. CDR3 size: 16 residues. Germline V gives CDR1 KGHDR, CDR2 SFDVKD. Trimming took off 4 bases at V and 0 bases at J, with 12 bases between the two ends.